This entry is about one T cell receptor (beta chain). The antigen is undetermined. Profiling that covered TCR beta VDJ and CDR3 relied on genomic DNA as its template. TCRdb fed the reads into MiXCR, producing one record per CDR3 protein. This table has a few hundred thousand distinct CDR3 sequences, under 65% appearing once. The data are from a study of CD8+CD57+ T cells in acquired aplastic anemia. Findings of the study overall: CD8+ Simpson's diversity showed no significant patient-control difference. Patients had fewer than 35 CD8+ CDR3 sequences in common with controls (the shared set).

Germline-derived CDR1 and CDR2 are SEHNR and FQNEAQ (reference sequence). CDR3 length: 17 residues. The V and J ends lost 11 bases and 3 bases, in that order; junction bases with no gene match: 21. This receptor was identified in a human donor in good health. This chain uses TRBV7-9 with TRBJ2-5; 7 bases match TRBD1. The source material was sorted CD4+, CD8+, or CD8+CD57+ T cells (not recorded which) from PBMCs. CDR3 loop: CAGGPTQDRQRKETQYF. The CDR3 coding sequence is TGTGCCGGGGGCCCAACCCAGGACAGGCAGAGGAAAGAGACCCAGTACTTC.